This T cell receptor beta chain was documented in a study of blood T cell repertoires in COVID-19. On the study more broadly: Samples representing acute and convalescent COVID-19 were sourced from the United States, Italy and Spain.

Trimming removed 3 bases from V and 2 bases from J; junction bases left unmatched: 3. CDR1 SGHRS and CDR2 YFSETQ come from the germline V gene. The CDR3 totals 14 residues. The protocol was immunoSEQ multiplex PCR, while the TCRdb copy is restricted to in-frame clones and leaves out a portion. This table has 190,000 or so clones, approximately 88% appearing once. This clone was seen a handful of times. This sequence originates from a man aged 35-49 years with acute or convalescent COVID-19. Sequencing used peripheral blood. This chain links TRBV5-1 with TRBJ2-7; 9 nucleotides agree with TRBD1. The CDR3 loop is CASSWGDRAYEQYF. The CDR3 DNA reads TGCGCCAGCAGCTGGGGGGACAGGGCCTACGAGCAGTACTTC.